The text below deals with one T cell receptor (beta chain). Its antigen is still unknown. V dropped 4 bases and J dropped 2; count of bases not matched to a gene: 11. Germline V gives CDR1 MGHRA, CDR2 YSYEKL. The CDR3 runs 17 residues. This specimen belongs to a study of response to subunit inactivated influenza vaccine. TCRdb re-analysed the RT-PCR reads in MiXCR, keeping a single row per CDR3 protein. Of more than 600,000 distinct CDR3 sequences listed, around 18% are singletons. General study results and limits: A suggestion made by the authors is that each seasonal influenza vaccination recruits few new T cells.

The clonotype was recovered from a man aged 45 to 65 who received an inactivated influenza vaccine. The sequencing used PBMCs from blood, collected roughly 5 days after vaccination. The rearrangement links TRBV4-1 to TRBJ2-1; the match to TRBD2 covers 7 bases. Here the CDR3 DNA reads TGCGCCAGCAGCCTTTGGCCTAGCGGTATAGCCTACAATGAGCAGTTCTTC. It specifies CASSLWPSGIAYNEQFF.